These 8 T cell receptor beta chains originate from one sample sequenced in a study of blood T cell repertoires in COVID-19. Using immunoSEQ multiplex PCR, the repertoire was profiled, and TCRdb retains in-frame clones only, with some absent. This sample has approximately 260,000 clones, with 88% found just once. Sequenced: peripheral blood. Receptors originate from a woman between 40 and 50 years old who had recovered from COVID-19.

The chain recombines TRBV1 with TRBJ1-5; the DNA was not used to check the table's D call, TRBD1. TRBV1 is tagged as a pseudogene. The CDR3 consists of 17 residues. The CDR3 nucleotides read TGCACCAGCAGCCAAGCCGGGACAGGGGGACGCAATCAGCCCCAGCATTTT. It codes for CTSSQAGTGGRNQPQHF.

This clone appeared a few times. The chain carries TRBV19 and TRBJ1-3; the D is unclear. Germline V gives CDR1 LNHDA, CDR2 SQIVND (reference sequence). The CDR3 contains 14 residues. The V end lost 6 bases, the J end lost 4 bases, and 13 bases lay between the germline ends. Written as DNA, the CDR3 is TGTGCCAGTAGGCTCGTTGAGGTCGGAAACACCATATATTTT. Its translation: CASRLVEVGNTIYF.

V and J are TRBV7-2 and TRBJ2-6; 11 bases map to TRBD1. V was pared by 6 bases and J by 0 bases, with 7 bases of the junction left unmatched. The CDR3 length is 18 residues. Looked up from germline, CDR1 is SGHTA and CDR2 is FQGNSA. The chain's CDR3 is CASSFSGTGGSGANVLTF. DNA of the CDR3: TGTGCCAGCAGTTTTAGCGGGACAGGGGGCTCTGGGGCCAACGTCCTGACTTTC.

The CDR3 here is CASSLGGGRSTDTQYF. CDR3 bases: TGTGCCAGCAGCTTAGGAGGAGGCCGCAGCACAGATACGCAGTATTTT. This chain links TRBV7-2 with TRBJ2-3; a possible D gene is TRBD2 (5 bases). Germline-derived CDR1 and CDR2 are SGHTA and FQGNSA. Trimming pared 1 base from V and 0 bases from J, leaving 11 bases between. The CDR3 has 16 residues.

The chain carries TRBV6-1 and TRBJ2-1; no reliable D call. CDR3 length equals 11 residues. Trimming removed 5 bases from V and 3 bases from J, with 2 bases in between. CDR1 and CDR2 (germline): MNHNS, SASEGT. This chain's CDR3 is CASSLYNEQFF. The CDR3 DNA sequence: TGTGCCAGCAGTCTCTACAATGAGCAGTTCTTC.

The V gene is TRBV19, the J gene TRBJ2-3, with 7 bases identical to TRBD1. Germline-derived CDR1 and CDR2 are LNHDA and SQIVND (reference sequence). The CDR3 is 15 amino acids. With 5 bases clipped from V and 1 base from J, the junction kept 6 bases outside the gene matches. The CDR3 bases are TGTGCCAGTAGTCTTAGACAGGGCGGCACAGATACGCAGTATTTT. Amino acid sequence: CASSLRQGGTDTQYF.

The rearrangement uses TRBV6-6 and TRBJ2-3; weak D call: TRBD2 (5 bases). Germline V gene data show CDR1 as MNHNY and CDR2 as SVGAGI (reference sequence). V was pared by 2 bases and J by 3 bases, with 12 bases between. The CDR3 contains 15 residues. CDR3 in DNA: TGTGCCAGCAGTTACGGCGCGGGTTGGACAGATACGCAGTATTTT. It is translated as CASSYGAGWTDTQYF.

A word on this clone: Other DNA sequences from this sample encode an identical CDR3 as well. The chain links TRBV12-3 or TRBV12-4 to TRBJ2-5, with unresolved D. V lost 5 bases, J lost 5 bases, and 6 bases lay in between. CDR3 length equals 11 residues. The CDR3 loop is CASSSRETQYF. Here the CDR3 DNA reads TGTGCCAGCAGTAGTCGGGAGACCCAGTACTTC.